The present T cell receptor (beta chain) was sequenced within a study of cytomegalovirus exposure and HLA in healthy donors. V dropped 5 bases and J dropped 8; count of bases not matched to a gene: 1. CDR1 SGHTS and CDR2 YDEGEE come from the germline V gene. The CDR3 is 11 residues long. Notes on the study in general: There were some public TCRs occurring in many donors, but most TCR sequences were rare. The authors listed 150 to 200 TCR beta chains as cytomegalovirus-associated. A later analysis linked some 17,000 TCR beta sequences to HLA alleles at 0.05 false discovery rate.

As to this clone: Antigen: not known.

Researchers ran the PCR with 60 Vbeta and 13 Jbeta primers. Method: immunoSEQ multiplex PCR; TCRdb's copy keeps in-frame clones and lacks some. Here the sample spans approximately 190,000 clones, around 85% being singletons. Sequencing input: PBMCs. The chain recombines TRBV5-8 with TRBJ2-1; 7 positions agree with TRBD2. The TCR was taken from a man aged 45-60 years in good health and CMV-seronegative. DNA for the CDR3: TGTGCCAGCAGGGGGGGGTATGAGCAGTTCTTC. Translating it yields CASRGGYEQFF.